These 13 T cell receptor beta chains were sequenced from one sample in a study of blood T cell repertoires in COVID-19. TCRdb keeps only in-frame clones here, not all; method: immunoSEQ multiplex PCR. This sample carries 140,000 to 150,000 clones, around 90% of them seen once, and the ten largest clones take over 4%. What was sequenced was PBMCs or T cells enriched from blood (not recorded which). The source of these receptors is a woman aged 40 to 55 who had been exposed to COVID-19.

V is TRBV6-5 and J is TRBJ1-4; the match to TRBD1 covers 9 bases. This CDR3 comprises 14 residues. Germline lookup yields CDR1 MNHEY and CDR2 SVGAGI. The V gene end was trimmed by 8 bases and the J gene end by 5 bases; junction bases not matched to a gene: 6. CDR3 amino acids: CASCRDRVNEKLFF. In DNA, the CDR3 is TGTGCCAGCTGCCGGGACAGGGTGAATGAAAAACTGTTTTTT.

This sequence joins TRBV4-2 and TRBJ2-3, with a weak D call TRBD2 (7 bases). Germline values: CDR1 LGHNA, CDR2 YNFKEQ. V was trimmed by 4 bases and J by 0 bases, leaving 14 bases between them. This CDR3 is built from 16 residues. The CDR3 sequence: CASSPGASGSTDTQYF. The CDR3 region has the DNA TGTGCCAGCAGCCCGGGGGCTAGCGGAAGCACAGATACGCAGTATTTT.

The chain carries TRBV7-2 and TRBJ1-6, with TRBD1 matching 7 bases. V gave up 5 bases and J gave up 2 bases; unmatched junction bases: 6. The CDR3 spans 16 residues. Germline lookup yields CDR1 SGHTA and CDR2 FQGNSA. CDR3 protein: CASSPQGRTYNSPLHF. The CDR3 bases are TGTGCCAGCAGCCCACAGGGGCGGACCTATAATTCACCCCTCCACTTT.

The chain joins TRBV29-1 to TRBJ1-2; D gene uncertain. Trimming took off 7 bases at V and 3 bases at J, with 21 bases between the two ends. The CDR3 has 15 amino acids. CDR1 and CDR2 from the germline V gene are SQVTM and ANQGSEA. CDR3 sequence: CSADLDPKGDYGYTF. The CDR3 DNA is TGCAGCGCCGACCTTGACCCAAAGGGAGACTATGGCTACACCTTC.

The CDR3 DNA is TGTGCCACCGCCCGGCTAGCGGGATCAGATACGCAGTATTTT. This translates into CATARLAGSDTQYF. The chain uses TRBV15 and TRBJ2-3; 9 nucleotides line up with TRBD2. The junction had 7 bases not matched to a gene; V was cut back by 8 bases and J by 4 bases. This CDR3 has 14 amino acids. In germline, CDR1 is LNHNV, CDR2 YYDKDF (reference sequence).

This clone has more than one count but fewer than ten. The chain employs TRBV18 and TRBJ1-5, with 9 bases identical to TRBD1. V lost 6 bases, J lost 4 bases, and 4 bases stayed unmatched. CDR1 and CDR2 from the germline V gene are KGHSH and LQKENI. The CDR3 runs 14 residues. The CDR3 region is CASSLQGANQPQHF. CDR3 nucleotide sequence: TGTGCCAGCTCGTTACAGGGGGCTAATCAGCCCCAGCATTTT.

The chain carries TRBV12-5 and TRBJ2-1; 10 bases are a match to TRBD2. Per the germline V gene, CDR1 is LGHNT and CDR2 is FRNRAP. Trimming at V came to 1 base and at J to 3 bases, leaving 0 bases not matched to a gene. CDR3 length equals 15 residues. The CDR3: CASGLGLAGYNEQFF. The CDR3 DNA reads as TGTGCTAGTGGTTTGGGACTAGCGGGCTACAATGAGCAGTTCTTC.

This chain joins TRBV5-1 and TRBJ1-1; a possible D gene is TRBD1 (6 bases). This CDR3 is built from 13 residues. CDR1 is SGHRS, CDR2 YFSETQ, per germline. Trimming removed 5 bases at V and 5 bases at J, with 13 bases between. CDR3 coding DNA: TGCGCCAGCAGGGTCCAACAGGGAACTGAAGCTTTCTTT. Its protein is CASRVQQGTEAFF.

CDR3 sequence reads: CAAGGGTNEKLFF. The CDR3 coding sequence is TGTGCCGCGGGTGGGGGGACTAATGAAAAACTGTTTTTT. The chain recombines TRBV19 with TRBJ1-4; possibly TRBD1 for D (5 bases). Germline CDR1 reads LNHDA; CDR2 reads SQIVND (reference sequence). Trimming removed 11 bases from V and 2 bases from J, with 12 bases in between. There are 13 residues in the CDR3.

This clone came up a few times. The J gene is TRBJ1-5, the V gene TRBV27; D gene uncertain. The germline gives CDR1 MNHEY, CDR2 SMNVEV (reference sequence). The V end lost 0 bases, the J end lost 4 bases, and 4 bases lay between the germline ends. This CDR3 has 13 residues. The CDR3 region has the DNA TGTGCCAGCAGTTTATCCAGGAATCAGCCCCAGCATTTT. Translating it yields CASSLSRNQPQHF.

The genes are TRBV10-2 and TRBJ1-2; D may be TRBD1 (5 bases). Between the trimmed V and J ends, which lost 2 bases and 8 bases, there was a span of 9 bases. Germline-derived CDR1 and CDR2 are WSHSY and SAAADI. CDR3 length: 12 amino acids. As DNA, the CDR3 is TGCGCCAGCAGTGAGGGGGCGCGGGGCTACACCTTC. This codes for CASSEGARGYTF.

V is TRBV28 and J is TRBJ1-5, with 9 bases identical to TRBD1. Looked up from germline, CDR1 is MDHEN and CDR2 is SYDVKM. The CDR3 is 15 amino acids. The V and J ends lost 4 bases and 9 bases, in that order; junction bases with no gene match: 10. The CDR3 DNA sequence: TGTGCCAGCAGTTCCTCCGGACAGGGGTCCGGGCCCCAGCATTTT. This codes for CASSSSGQGSGPQHF.

The gene calls are TRBV9 and TRBJ2-5; 7 nucleotides match TRBD1. The germline V gene encodes CDR1 SGDLS and CDR2 YYNGEE. The CDR3 consists of 15 residues. The J segment lost 0 bases and the V segment lost 0 bases, leaving 2 bases of the junction unmatched. CDR3 DNA sequence: TGTGCCAGCAGCGTAGACAGGGGCGACCAAGAGACCCAGTACTTC. It translates to CASSVDRGDQETQYF.